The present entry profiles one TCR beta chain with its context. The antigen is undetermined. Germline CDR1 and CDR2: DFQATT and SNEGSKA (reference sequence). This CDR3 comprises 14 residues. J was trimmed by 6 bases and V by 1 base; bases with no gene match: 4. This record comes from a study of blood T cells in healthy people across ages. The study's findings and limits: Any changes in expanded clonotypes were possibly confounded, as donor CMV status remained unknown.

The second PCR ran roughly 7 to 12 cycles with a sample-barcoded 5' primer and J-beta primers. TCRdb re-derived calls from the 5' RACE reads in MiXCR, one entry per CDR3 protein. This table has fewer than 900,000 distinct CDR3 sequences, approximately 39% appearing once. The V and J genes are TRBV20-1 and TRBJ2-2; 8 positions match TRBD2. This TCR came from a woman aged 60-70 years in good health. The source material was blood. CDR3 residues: CSARGGLAPGELFF. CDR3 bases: TGCAGTGCTAGAGGAGGACTAGCACCCGGGGAGCTGTTTTTT.